This is a list of T cell receptor beta chains from one sample in a study of neurological immune-mediated disorders. TCRdb ran MiXCR on the 5' RACE reads and lists one entry per CDR3 protein. The table has 60,000 to 85,000 distinct CDR3 sequences, 4.8% seen once; the top ten hold about 2.2%. The material sequenced was PBMCs. These receptor sequences come from a woman aged 70 to 79 with multiple sclerosis. The CDR3 runs from the conserved cysteine through the conserved F or W. Fields, in order: CDR3 protein, CDR3 DNA, D gene, V gene, CDR3 length, J gene, clone size. The D gene is left open where the match is weak. A clone size is listed for some rows: how often the clone was seen (once, few, many), or a class if it is expanded.

CDR3: CSARTVDSNQPQHF
DNA: TGCAGTGCTCGGACAGTAGATAGCAATCAGCCCCAGCATTTT
D: NA
V: TRBV20-1
length: 14
J: TRBJ1-5
size: many

CDR3: CASTFTESRDHSGYSNQPQHF
DNA: TGCGCCAGCACCTTCACAGAGAGTAGGGACCACTCCGGTTATAGCAATCAGCCCCAGCATTTT
D: NA
V: TRBV4-1
length: 21
J: TRBJ1-5
size: few

CDR3: CASSYQGNTEAFF
DNA: TGTGCCAGCAGTTATCAGGGCAACACTGAAGCTTTCTTT
D: NA
V: TRBV6-2/TRBV6-3
length: 13
J: TRBJ1-1
size: many

CDR3: CSARGRGATDTQYF
DNA: TGCAGTGCTAGAGGCAGGGGGGCCACAGATACGCAGTATTTT
D: NA
V: TRBV20-1
length: 14
J: TRBJ2-3
size: NA

CDR3: CSARDVGQDYNEQFF
DNA: TGCAGTGCTAGAGATGTCGGACAGGATTACAATGAGCAGTTCTTC
D: TRBD1
V: TRBV20-1
length: 15
J: TRBJ2-1
size: many

CDR3: CASNLLLAADTQYF
DNA: TGTGCCAGCAACCTCTTACTAGCGGCAGATACGCAGTATTTT
D: TRBD2
V: TRBV12-3/TRBV12-4
length: 14
J: TRBJ2-3
size: many

CDR3: CAWRTSPLYEQYF
DNA: TGTGCCTGGAGAACCAGTCCTCTCTACGAGCAGTACTTC
D: NA
V: TRBV30
length: 13
J: TRBJ2-7
size: many

CDR3: CASSQPQGTGELFF
DNA: TGTGCCAGCAGCCAACCACAAGGGACCGGGGAGCTGTTTTTT
D: NA
V: TRBV7-2
length: 14
J: TRBJ2-2
size: many

CDR3: CASSPWTGGRETQYF
DNA: TGTGCCAGCAGCCCCTGGACAGGGGGTAGGGAGACCCAGTACTTC
D: TRBD1
V: TRBV4-2
length: 15
J: TRBJ2-5
size: NA

CDR3: CATSRGGTGWEKLFF
DNA: TGTGCCACCAGCAGAGGAGGGACAGGGTGGGAAAAACTGTTTTTT
D: TRBD1
V: TRBV15
length: 15
J: TRBJ1-4
size: many

CDR3: CASSLPHRGGSYEQYF
DNA: TGTGCCAGCAGCTTACCACACCGGGGGGGTTCCTACGAGCAGTACTTC
D: TRBD2
V: TRBV7-2
length: 16
J: TRBJ2-7
size: many

CDR3: CASSDKRLEQYF
DNA: TGTGCCAGCAGCGACAAAAGACTTGAGCAGTACTTC
D: NA
V: TRBV7-2
length: 12
J: TRBJ2-7
size: many

CDR3: CASSPRADGAGELFF
DNA: TGCGCCAGCAGCCCCCGGGCTGACGGGGCCGGGGAGCTGTTTTTT
D: NA
V: TRBV5-1
length: 15
J: TRBJ2-2
size: NA

CDR3: CDSSSRDEQYF
DNA: TGTGACAGCAGCTCTCGGGACGAGCAGTACTTC
D: NA
V: TRBV5-4
length: 11
J: TRBJ2-7
size: NA

CDR3: CASSQGGYQETQYF
DNA: TGTGCCAGCAGCCAAGGCGGGTACCAAGAGACCCAGTACTTC
D: NA
V: TRBV3-1
length: 14
J: TRBJ2-5
size: many

CDR3: CASSQERRSARPHEQYF
DNA: TGCGCCAGCAGCCAAGAGCGGAGGAGCGCCCGACCCCACGAGCAGTACTTC
D: NA
V: TRBV4-1
length: 17
J: TRBJ2-7
size: many

CDR3: CASSLDDTRAKNIQYF
DNA: TGCGCCAGCAGCTTGGATGACACTCGAGCCAAAAACATTCAGTACTTC
D: NA
V: TRBV5-1
length: 16
J: TRBJ2-4
size: many

CDR3: CASSPRPPEQFF
DNA: TGTGCCAGCTCACCACGGCCCCCCGAGCAGTTCTTC
D: NA
V: TRBV18
length: 12
J: TRBJ2-1
size: many

CDR3: CASSPTSRGREQFF
DNA: TGTGCCAGCAGCCCGACTAGCAGGGGGAGGGAGCAGTTCTTC
D: NA
V: TRBV12-3/TRBV12-4
length: 14
J: TRBJ2-1
size: many

CDR3: CAWSAAGGATDTQYF
DNA: TGTGCCTGGAGTGCCGCAGGGGGGGCCACAGATACGCAGTATTTT
D: NA
V: TRBV30
length: 15
J: TRBJ2-3
size: NA

CDR3: CASSLEGRGWNYGYTF
DNA: TGTGCCAGCAGCTTAGAAGGCAGGGGATGGAACTATGGCTACACCTTC
D: NA
V: TRBV7-9
length: 16
J: TRBJ1-2
size: NA

CDR3: CASSQDIAKNIQYF
DNA: TGCGCCAGCAGCCAGGATATAGCCAAAAACATTCAGTACTTC
D: NA
V: TRBV5-1
length: 14
J: TRBJ2-4
size: many

CDR3: CSAIASGDEQYF
DNA: TGCAGTGCTATCGCGAGCGGGGACGAGCAGTACTTC
D: TRBD2
V: TRBV20-1
length: 12
J: TRBJ2-7
size: NA

CDR3: CASSTTYEQYF
DNA: TGTGCCAGCAGCACGACCTACGAGCAGTACTTC
D: NA
V: TRBV7-2
length: 11
J: TRBJ2-7
size: many

CDR3: CASSLRAGDYGYTF
DNA: TGTGCCAGCAGCCTACGAGCGGGGGACTATGGCTACACCTTC
D: NA
V: TRBV27
length: 14
J: TRBJ1-2
size: many

CDR3: CATRGLAGLRQETQYF
DNA: TGTGCCACGAGAGGACTAGCGGGACTGAGACAAGAGACCCAGTACTTC
D: TRBD2
V: TRBV6-6
length: 16
J: TRBJ2-5
size: NA

CDR3: CSVGLGVNYGYTF
DNA: TGCAGCGTTGGTCTAGGCGTTAACTATGGCTACACCTTC
D: NA
V: TRBV29-1
length: 13
J: TRBJ1-2
size: NA

CDR3: CASSYLGQLQNTGELFF
DNA: TGTGCCAGCAGTTACTTGGGACAGCTCCAGAACACCGGGGAGCTGTTTTTT
D: TRBD1
V: TRBV6-2/TRBV6-3
length: 17
J: TRBJ2-2
size: many

CDR3: CSASLAGTDTQYF
DNA: TGCAGTGCTAGTCTAGCGGGCACAGATACGCAGTATTTT
D: TRBD2
V: TRBV20-1
length: 13
J: TRBJ2-3
size: many

CDR3: CASSYRSIRTGVSGANVLTF
DNA: TGTGCCAGCAGTTACCGTTCAATTAGGACAGGCGTCTCTGGGGCCAACGTCCTGACTTTC
D: TRBD1
V: TRBV6-5
length: 20
J: TRBJ2-6
size: many

CDR3: CSARHSDRGDGYTF
DNA: TGCAGTGCTAGACATTCGGACAGGGGAGATGGCTACACCTTC
D: TRBD1
V: TRBV20-1
length: 14
J: TRBJ1-2
size: many

CDR3: CASSPIASGGRGEKLFF
DNA: TGTGCCAGCAGCCCCATAGCCTCAGGGGGCAGGGGCGAAAAACTGTTTTTT
D: TRBD1
V: TRBV7-9
length: 17
J: TRBJ1-4
size: many

CDR3: CASSFREKSGYTF
DNA: TGTGCCAGCAGTTTTAGGGAAAAGAGTGGCTACACCTTC
D: NA
V: TRBV12-3/TRBV12-4
length: 13
J: TRBJ1-2
size: few

CDR3: CSASTDGNSPLHF
DNA: TGCAGTGCTAGTACGGACGGGAATTCACCCCTCCACTTT
D: NA
V: TRBV20-1
length: 13
J: TRBJ1-6
size: many

CDR3: CASSLERDRHPVDF
DNA: TGCGCCAGCAGCTTGGAACGTGACAGGCACCCTGTGGACTTC
D: NA
V: TRBV5-1
length: 14
J: TRBJ2-7
size: many

CDR3: CSARTGLNSPLHF
DNA: TGCAGTGCTCGGACAGGACTGAATTCACCCCTCCACTTT
D: TRBD1
V: TRBV20-1
length: 13
J: TRBJ1-6
size: NA

CDR3: CASSFRRESYEQYF
DNA: TGTGCCAGCAGCTTTAGGCGGGAGAGTTACGAGCAGTACTTC
D: TRBD2
V: TRBV6-5
length: 14
J: TRBJ2-7
size: many

CDR3: CASSTPEGNSGNTIYF
DNA: TGTGCCAGCAGCACCCCTGAGGGGAACTCTGGAAACACCATATATTTT
D: NA
V: TRBV5-6
length: 16
J: TRBJ1-3
size: NA

CDR3: CASNPRGFSGNTIYF
DNA: TGTGCCAGCAATCCTAGGGGGTTCTCTGGAAACACCATATATTTT
D: NA
V: TRBV12-3/TRBV12-4
length: 15
J: TRBJ1-3
size: NA